This T cell receptor (beta chain) was documented in a study of blood T cell repertoires in COVID-19. Participants were aged roughly 18 to 89 years, lived in some 23 US areas, and enrolled virtually. Sequencing was performed with immunoSEQ multiplex PCR; in TCRdb, only in-frame clones are kept and a portion is missing. The repertoire holds 200,000 to 250,000 clones, with under 90% as singletons. A few counts support this clone. The CDR3 is 16 amino acids. The V segment lost 3 bases and the J segment 0 bases; nucleotides outside the gene matches: 2. Per germline, CDR1 SGHAT and CDR2 FQNNGV. The gene calls are TRBV11-2 and TRBJ1-4, with 9 nucleotides matching TRBD1. This TCR derives from a man aged 60 to 75 who had recovered from COVID-19. Sample: PBMCs or T cells enriched from blood (not recorded which). This chain's CDR3 is CASSFGQGPTNEKLFF. DNA for the CDR3: TGTGCCAGCAGCTTTGGACAGGGGCCAACTAATGAAAAACTGTTTTTT.